This TCR beta chain was sequenced in a study of T-cell reconstitution after alpha-beta-depleted transplantation in children. CDR3 size: 13 residues. Germline V gene sequence: CDR1 KGHDR, CDR2 SFDVKD. V was clipped by 4 bases and J by 3 bases, with 9 bases between them. A remark on this clonotype: Antigen specificity is unknown.

Unique molecular identifiers tagged the TCRbeta library. TCRdb re-derived calls from the PCR reads in MiXCR, one entry per CDR3 protein. The repertoire has about 640,000 distinct CDR3 sequences, 10% to 15% of them found once; the top ten carry 2.2%. Study-level findings and limits: T-cell counts and diversity at one year post-transplant came mainly from newly produced T cells.

Sequencing was performed on PBMCs, mostly from graft donor cells, taken 360 days after TCRalphabeta/CD19-depleted stem cell transplant. The TCR comes from a male patient aged 5 to 17 who had a stem cell transplant for acute myeloid leukemia, so the T cells may come from the graft donor. The rearrangement joins TRBV24-1 to TRBJ2-7; no clear D. The CDR3 here is CATSDPAHYEQYF. DNA for the CDR3: TGTGCCACCAGTGACCCGGCCCACTACGAGCAGTACTTC.